Sequencing of this T cell receptor beta chain was carried out in a study of post-analysis software for immune sequencing data. The study's findings and limits: Comparison of patients with controls showed roughly five TRBV segments more frequent in patients, TRBV5-6, TRBV5-1 and TRBV20-1 among them.

V lost 0 bases and J lost 6; bases outside the gene matches: 11. Germline values: CDR1 DFQATT, CDR2 SNEGSKA (reference sequence). This CDR3 contains 16 residues. Each TCR beta cDNA library carried unique molecular identifiers. cDNA molecules numbering roughly 500,000 came from roughly 1 to 10 million T cells. One entry per CDR3 protein, called by TCRdb with MiXCR from the PCR reads. The sample records fewer than 850,000 distinct CDR3 sequences, about 27% being singletons. In the case of this clonotype: What it binds is not known.

The chain joins TRBV20-1 to TRBJ2-3; TRBD2 matches at 8 bases. The TCR sequence derives from a girl under 18 with multiple sclerosis. What was sequenced was blood. CDR3: CSAREGSGNPTDTQYF. The CDR3, as DNA: TGCAGTGCTAGAGAAGGTAGCGGGAATCCCACCGATACGCAGTATTTT.